This TCR beta chain comes out of a study of blood T cells in healthy people across ages. In germline, CDR1 is MDHEN, CDR2 SYDVKM. This CDR3 spans 14 amino acids. Primers used in a second PCR of roughly 7 to 11 cycles were a sample-barcoded 5' primer and a J-beta primer mix. Each sample provided no less than 2.5 million CDR3-containing paired-end reads. MiXCR, applied by TCRdb to the 5' RACE reads, yields one record per CDR3 protein. The data show about 640,000 distinct CDR3 sequences, approximately 50% seen once. Whole-study results and caveats: Unsorted PBMC material precluded a definitive naive versus antigen-experienced comparison.

In the case of this clonotype: The antigen is unknown. The junction departs from the called germline gene at one end, perhaps through a read error.

Source material: blood. The TCR sequence derives from a man in his sixties in good health. The rearrangement links TRBV28 to TRBJ1-4; 8 bases agree with TRBD1. CDR3 region: CASVQQGAGEKLFF. CDR3 DNA sequence: TGTGCCAGCGTTCAGCAGGGGGCAGGTGAAAAATTGTTTTTT. Full variable domain (rest looked up from reference TRBV28 and TRBJ1-4): DVKVTQSSRYLVKRTGEKVFLECVQDMDHENMFWYRQDPGLGLRLIYFSYDVKMKEKGDIPEGYSVSREKKERFSLILESASTNQTSMYLCASVQQGAGEKLFFGSGTQLSVL.